This TCR beta chain came from a study of blood T cell repertoires in COVID-19. Study in general: Sites across the United States, Italy and Spain contributed samples from acute and convalescent COVID-19.

The data were produced by immunoSEQ multiplex PCR, yet TCRdb's version contains in-frame clones alone and is incomplete. This repertoire shows 85,000 to 90,000 clones, less than 95% found once; its top ten account for roughly 2.3%. Germline-derived CDR1 and CDR2 are SGHDT and YYEEEE. J lost 9 bases, V lost 4 bases, and 6 bases had no gene match. The CDR3 totals 12 residues. Sequencing was carried out using peripheral blood. The clonotype comes from a human donor with active COVID-19. The donor label of this sample is uncertain. The V call is TRBV5-6, the J call TRBJ1-2; TRBD1 agrees at 7 bases. This chain's CDR3 is CASSPDRASYTF. The CDR3 DNA is TGTGCCAGCAGCCCTGACAGGGCGAGCTACACCTTC.